The present entry profiles one TCR beta chain with its context. CDR3 length: 17 residues. Trimming removed 4 bases at V and 9 bases at J, with 22 bases between. Germline lookup yields CDR1 SGHVS and CDR2 FQNEAQ. These data originate in a study of beta chain features in type 1 diabetes. Expressed TCRB transcripts were sequenced, since all the RNA that had been isolated was reverse transcribed. The data were produced by immunoSEQ multiplex PCR, yet TCRdb's version contains in-frame clones alone and is incomplete. This sample yields about 300,000 clones, of which roughly 8% are seen a single time; about 0.93% belongs to the top ten.

The sequence derives from a young woman in good health. The rearrangement joins TRBV7-8 to TRBJ1-6; D possibly corresponds to TRBD1 (6 bases). Sequenced material: central memory CD4+ T cells from blood. The CDR3 DNA follows: TGTGCCAGCAGCTCCACAGGGTGGGGTATCTCGAGTTCACCCCTCCACTTT. Amino acid sequence: CASSSTGWGISSSPLHF. Variable domain in full (rest from reference TRBV7-8 and TRBJ1-6): GAGVSQSPRYKVAKRGQDVALRCDPISGHVSLFWYQQALGQGPEFLTYFQNEAQLDKSGLPSDRFFAERPEGSVSTLKIQRTQQEDSAVYLCASSSTGWGISSSPLHFGNGTRLTVT.